A single T cell receptor beta chain is shown here with its context. The CDR3 loop spans 16 amino acids. Deletions cut 6 bases from V and 5 bases from J, with 21 bases between. Germline V gives CDR1 MNHEY, CDR2 SMNVEV (reference sequence). TCRdb keeps only in-frame clones here, not all; method: immunoSEQ multiplex PCR. Among approximately 52,000 clones listed, around 92% were seen once. This entry comes from a study of T cell changes during pregnancy in multiple sclerosis. The sequencing here drew on CD4+ T cells from peripheral blood mononuclear cells, taken in the third trimester of pregnancy. The sequence derives from a female donor with multiple sclerosis, enrolled in a pregnancy study. The rearrangement uses TRBV27 and TRBJ2-3; D remains ambiguous. The CDR3 region is CASRPSAWRSEDTQYF. For the CDR3, the DNA is TGTGCCAGCAGACCCTCAGCGTGGAGATCGGAAGATACGCAGTATTTT.